Each of the 8 T cell receptor beta chains below was sequenced from the same sample in a study of identifying expanded T cells in peripheral blood (dated by TCRdb to the late 2010s). The protocol used for the library was the immunoSEQ multiplex PCR assay. TCRdb holds this immuneACCESS table with in-frame rearrangements only. Some clones are missing; in checked studies, unresolved V genes explain under half, and the rest has no known cause. The sample profile shows about 130,000 clones; roughly 90% of them were found once. Clones ranked in the top ten supply around 8.4% of the sample. Sequenced material: blood. These receptors came from a person aged 18-70 years in good health.

This chain joins TRBV23-1 and TRBJ1-6; no definite D call. TRBV23-1 is labeled an ORF, and its function is uncertain. Trimming cost V 3 bases and J 3 bases, with 15 bases left between them. The length of the CDR3 is 17 residues. In DNA, the CDR3 is TGCGCCAGCAGTCATAATCAACGGGTTATCTATAATTCACCCCTCCACTTT. Translated: CASSHNQRVIYNSPLHF.

The count of this clone is one. This rearrangement joins TRBV29-1 to TRBJ2-5; no firm D call. The germline V gene has CDR1 SQVTM and CDR2 ANQGSEA. The V and J ends lost 6 bases and 5 bases respectively, with 13 bases between them. The CDR3 runs to 12 residues. CDR3 region: CSVYGFTETQYF. In DNA form, the CDR3 reads TGCAGCGTGTACGGCTTTACGGAGACCCAGTACTTC.

This clone was detected once. The chain combines TRBV7-9 with TRBJ1-2; 9 bases fit TRBD1. V lost 5 bases and J lost 6; bases outside the gene matches: 13. The CDR3 contains 16 residues. Germline V lookup: CDR1 SEHNR, CDR2 FQNEAQ (reference sequence). The CDR3 loop is CASSQETGGATHGYTF. CDR3 nucleotides: TGTGCCAGCAGCCAGGAAACAGGGGGCGCGACCCATGGCTACACCTTC.

This clone showed up just once. This chain uses TRBV9 with TRBJ2-1; unclear D gene. The CDR3 runs to 16 residues. Germline CDR1 is SGDLS and CDR2 is YYNGEE. V lost 0 bases and J lost 0, with 10 bases in between. The CDR3 spells CASSVEVVSSYNEQFF. CDR3 sequence (DNA): TGTGCCAGCAGCGTAGAAGTAGTGAGCTCCTACAATGAGCAGTTCTTC.

V gene TRBV7-9 combines with J gene TRBJ1-1, with TRBD1 as a possible D gene (6 bases). Germline assignment: CDR1 SEHNR and CDR2 FQNEAQ (reference sequence). Between the trimmed V and J ends, which lost 1 base and 11 bases, there was a span of 20 bases. This CDR3 has 15 residues. The CDR3 region has the DNA TGTGCCAGCAGCTTAGGGGGAGGAGGGGGAGCGAGTGCTTTCTTT. This translates into CASSLGGGGGASAFF.

CDR3 DNA: TGCGCCAGCAGCTCGACCGGGGCCCTCGCTACCTATGGCTACACCTTC. It specifies CASSSTGALATYGYTF. The J gene is TRBJ1-2, the V gene TRBV5-1; perhaps TRBD1 as D (5 bases). CDR1 is SGHRS and CDR2 is YFSETQ in the germline V gene. This CDR3 has 16 amino acids. Trimming left V 3 bases short and J 4 bases short, with 19 bases between.

The CDR3 DNA follows: TGTGCCAGCAGCCTCCAGGGTAGTCTAATCTCTGGAAACACCATATATTTT. This sequence encodes CASSLQGSLISGNTIYF. The chain combines TRBV5-4 with TRBJ1-3; possibly TRBD1 for D (5 bases). Germline V lookup: CDR1 SGHNT, CDR2 YYREEE (reference sequence). V was pared by 4 bases and J by 0 bases, with 17 bases between. The CDR3 length is 17 residues.

The genes are TRBV28 and TRBJ2-7; D not certain. The V end was cut by 7 bases, the J end by 6 bases, with 22 bases between. The CDR3 has 15 amino acids. Germline CDR1 reads MDHEN; CDR2 reads SYDVKM. CDR3 nucleotide sequence: TGTGCCAGCACCCTGGACGTCCCGGGCTTGGGCGAGCAGTACTTC. This codes for CASTLDVPGLGEQYF.